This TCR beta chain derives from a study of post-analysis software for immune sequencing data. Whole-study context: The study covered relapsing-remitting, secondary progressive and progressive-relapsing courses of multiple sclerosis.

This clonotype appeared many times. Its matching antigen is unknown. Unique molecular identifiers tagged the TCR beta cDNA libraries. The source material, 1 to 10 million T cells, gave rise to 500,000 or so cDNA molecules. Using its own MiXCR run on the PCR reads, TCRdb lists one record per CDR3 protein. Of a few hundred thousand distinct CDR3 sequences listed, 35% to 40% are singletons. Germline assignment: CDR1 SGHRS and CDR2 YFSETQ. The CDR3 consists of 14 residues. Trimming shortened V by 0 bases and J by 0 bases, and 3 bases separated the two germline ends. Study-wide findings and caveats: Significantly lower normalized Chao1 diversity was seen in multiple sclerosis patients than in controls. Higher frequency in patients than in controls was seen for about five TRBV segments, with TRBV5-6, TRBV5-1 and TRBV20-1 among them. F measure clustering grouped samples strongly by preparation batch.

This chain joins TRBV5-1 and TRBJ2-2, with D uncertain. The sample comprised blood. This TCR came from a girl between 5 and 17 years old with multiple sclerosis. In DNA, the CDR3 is TGCGCCAGCAGCTTGGGGCCGAACACCGGGGAGCTGTTTTTT. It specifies CASSLGPNTGELFF.